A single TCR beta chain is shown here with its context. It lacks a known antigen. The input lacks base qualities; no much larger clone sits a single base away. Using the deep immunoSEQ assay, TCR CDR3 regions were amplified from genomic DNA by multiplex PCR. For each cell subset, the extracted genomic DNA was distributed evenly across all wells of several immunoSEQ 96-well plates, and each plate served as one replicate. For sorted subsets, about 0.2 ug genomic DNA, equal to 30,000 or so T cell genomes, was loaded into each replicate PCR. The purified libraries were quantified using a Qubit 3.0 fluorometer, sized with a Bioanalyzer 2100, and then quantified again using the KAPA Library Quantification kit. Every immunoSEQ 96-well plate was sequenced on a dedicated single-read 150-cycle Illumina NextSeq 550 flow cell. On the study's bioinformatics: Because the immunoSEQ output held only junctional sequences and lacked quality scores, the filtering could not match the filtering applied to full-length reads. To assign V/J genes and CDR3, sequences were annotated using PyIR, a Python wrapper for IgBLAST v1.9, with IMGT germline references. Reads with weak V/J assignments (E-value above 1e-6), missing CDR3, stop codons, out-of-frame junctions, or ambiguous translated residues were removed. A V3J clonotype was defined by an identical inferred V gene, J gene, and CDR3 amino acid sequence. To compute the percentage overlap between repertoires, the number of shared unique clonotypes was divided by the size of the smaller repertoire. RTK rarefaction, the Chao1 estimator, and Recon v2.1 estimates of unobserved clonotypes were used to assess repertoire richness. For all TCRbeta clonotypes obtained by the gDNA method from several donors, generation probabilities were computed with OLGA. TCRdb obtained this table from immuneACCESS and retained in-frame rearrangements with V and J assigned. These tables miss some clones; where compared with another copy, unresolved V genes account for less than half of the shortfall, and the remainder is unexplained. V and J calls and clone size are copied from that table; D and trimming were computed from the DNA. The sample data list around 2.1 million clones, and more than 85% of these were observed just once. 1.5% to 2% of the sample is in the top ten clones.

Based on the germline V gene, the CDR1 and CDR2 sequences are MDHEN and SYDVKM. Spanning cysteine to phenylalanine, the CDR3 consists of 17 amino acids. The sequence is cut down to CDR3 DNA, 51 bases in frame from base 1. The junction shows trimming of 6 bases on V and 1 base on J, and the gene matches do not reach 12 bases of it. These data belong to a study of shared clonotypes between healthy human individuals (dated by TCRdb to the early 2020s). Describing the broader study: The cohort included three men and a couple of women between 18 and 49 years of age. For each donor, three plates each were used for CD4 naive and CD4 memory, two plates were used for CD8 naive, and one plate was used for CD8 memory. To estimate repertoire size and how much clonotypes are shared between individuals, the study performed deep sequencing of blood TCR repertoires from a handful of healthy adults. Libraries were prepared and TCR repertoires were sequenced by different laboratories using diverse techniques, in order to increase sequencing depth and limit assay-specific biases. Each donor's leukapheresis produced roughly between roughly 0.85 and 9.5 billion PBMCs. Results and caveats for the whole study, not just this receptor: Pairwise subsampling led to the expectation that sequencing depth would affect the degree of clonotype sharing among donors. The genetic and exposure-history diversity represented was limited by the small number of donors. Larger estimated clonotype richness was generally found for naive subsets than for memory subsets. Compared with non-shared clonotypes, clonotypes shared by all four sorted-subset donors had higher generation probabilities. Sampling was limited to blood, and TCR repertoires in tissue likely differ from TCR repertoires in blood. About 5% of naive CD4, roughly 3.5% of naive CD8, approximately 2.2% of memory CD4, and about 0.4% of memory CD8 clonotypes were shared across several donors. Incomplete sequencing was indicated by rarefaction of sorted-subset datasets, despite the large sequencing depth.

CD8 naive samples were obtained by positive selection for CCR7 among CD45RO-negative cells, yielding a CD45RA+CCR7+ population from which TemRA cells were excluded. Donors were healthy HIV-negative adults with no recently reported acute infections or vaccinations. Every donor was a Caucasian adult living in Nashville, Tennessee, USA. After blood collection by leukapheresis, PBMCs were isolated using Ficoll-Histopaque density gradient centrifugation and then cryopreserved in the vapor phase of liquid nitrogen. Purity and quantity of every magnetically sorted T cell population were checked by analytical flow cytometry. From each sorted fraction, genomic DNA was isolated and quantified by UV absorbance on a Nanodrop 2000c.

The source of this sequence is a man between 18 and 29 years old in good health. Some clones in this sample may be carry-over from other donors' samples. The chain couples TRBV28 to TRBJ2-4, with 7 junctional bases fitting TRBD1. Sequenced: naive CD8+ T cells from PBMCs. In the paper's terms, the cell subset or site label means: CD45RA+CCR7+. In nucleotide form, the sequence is TGTGCCAGCAGCCAAAGGGCAGGGGGTACGGCCAAAAACATTCAGTACTTC. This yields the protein CASSQRAGGTAKNIQYF. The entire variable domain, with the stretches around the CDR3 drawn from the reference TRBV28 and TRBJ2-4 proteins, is DVKVTQSSRYLVKRTGEKVFLECVQDMDHENMFWYRQDPGLGLRLIYFSYDVKMKEKGDIPEGYSVSREKKERFSLILESASTNQTSMYLCASSQRAGGTAKNIQYFGAGTRLSVL.